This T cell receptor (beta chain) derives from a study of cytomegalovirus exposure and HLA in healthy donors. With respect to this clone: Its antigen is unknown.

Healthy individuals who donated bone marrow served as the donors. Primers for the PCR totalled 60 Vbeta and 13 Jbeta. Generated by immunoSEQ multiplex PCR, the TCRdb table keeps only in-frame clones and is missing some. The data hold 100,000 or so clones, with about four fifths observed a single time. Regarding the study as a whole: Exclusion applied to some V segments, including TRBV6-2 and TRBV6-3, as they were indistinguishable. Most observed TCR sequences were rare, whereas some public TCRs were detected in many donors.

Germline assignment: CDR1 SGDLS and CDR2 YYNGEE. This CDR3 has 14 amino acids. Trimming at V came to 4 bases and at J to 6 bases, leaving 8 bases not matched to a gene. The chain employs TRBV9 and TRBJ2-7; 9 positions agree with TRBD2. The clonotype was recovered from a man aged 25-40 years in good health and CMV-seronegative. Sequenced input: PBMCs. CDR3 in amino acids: CASSPIAGEREQYF. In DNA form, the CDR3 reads TGTGCCAGCAGCCCCATAGCGGGAGAGCGCGAGCAGTACTTC.